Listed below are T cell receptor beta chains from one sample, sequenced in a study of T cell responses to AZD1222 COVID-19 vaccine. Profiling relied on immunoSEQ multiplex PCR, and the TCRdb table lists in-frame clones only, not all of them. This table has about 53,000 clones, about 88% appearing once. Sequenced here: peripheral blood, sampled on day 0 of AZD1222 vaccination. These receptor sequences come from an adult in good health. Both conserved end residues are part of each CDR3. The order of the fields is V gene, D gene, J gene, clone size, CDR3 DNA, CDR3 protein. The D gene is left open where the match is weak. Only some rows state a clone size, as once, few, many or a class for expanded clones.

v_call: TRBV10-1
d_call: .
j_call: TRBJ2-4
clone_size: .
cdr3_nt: TGCGCCAGCAGGACCTGGATAACCGGGGCCAAAAACATTCAGTACTTC
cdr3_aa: CASRTWITGAKNIQYF

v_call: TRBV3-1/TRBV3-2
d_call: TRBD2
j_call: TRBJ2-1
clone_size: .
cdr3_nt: TGTGCCAGCAGCCCGGGACTAGCGGACAGCAATGAGCAGTTCTTC
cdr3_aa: CASSPGLADSNEQFF

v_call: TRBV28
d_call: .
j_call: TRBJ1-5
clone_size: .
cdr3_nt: TGTGCCAGCAGTCCCCCCCCGCGGAATCAGCCCCAGCATTTT
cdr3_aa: CASSPPPRNQPQHF

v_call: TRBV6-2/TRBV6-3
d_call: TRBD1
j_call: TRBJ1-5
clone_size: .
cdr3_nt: TGTGCCAGCAGTTACCCCCGAAGAACAGGGGTGCGGCAGCCCCAGCATTTT
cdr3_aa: CASSYPRRTGVRQPQHF

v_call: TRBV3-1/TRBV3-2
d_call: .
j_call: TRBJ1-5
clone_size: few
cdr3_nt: TGTGCCAGCAGCAAACAGATTAGCAATCAGCCCCAGCATTTT
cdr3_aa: CASSKQISNQPQHF

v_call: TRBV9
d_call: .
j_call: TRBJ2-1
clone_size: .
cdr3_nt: TGTGCCAGCAGCGTAGTTCCCACAACAGGGAAATGGAACAATGAGCAGTTCTTC
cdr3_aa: CASSVVPTTGKWNNEQFF

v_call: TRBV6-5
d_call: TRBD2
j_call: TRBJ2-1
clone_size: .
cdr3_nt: TGTGCCAGCAAACTAGCGGGCGACTACAATGAGCAGTTCTTC
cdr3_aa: CASKLAGDYNEQFF

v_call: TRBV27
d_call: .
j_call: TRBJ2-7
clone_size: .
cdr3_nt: TGTGCCAGCAGCTTATTCGGGGGACAGAACTACGAGCAGTACTTC
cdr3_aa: CASSLFGGQNYEQYF

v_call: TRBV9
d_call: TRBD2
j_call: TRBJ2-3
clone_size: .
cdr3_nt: TGTGCCAGCAGCGACCCCCCGCGGGAGGGCCTAACAGATACGCAGTATTTT
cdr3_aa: CASSDPPREGLTDTQYF

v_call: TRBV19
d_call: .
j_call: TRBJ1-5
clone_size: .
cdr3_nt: TGTGCCAGTAGATACTTTGGGGGGGGATTGGGCAATCAGCCCCAGCATTTT
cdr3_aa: CASRYFGGGLGNQPQHF

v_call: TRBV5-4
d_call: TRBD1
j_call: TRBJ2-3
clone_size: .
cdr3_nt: TGTGCCAGCAGCCCCCAACAGGGGCGCACAGATACGCAGTATTTT
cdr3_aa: CASSPQQGRTDTQYF

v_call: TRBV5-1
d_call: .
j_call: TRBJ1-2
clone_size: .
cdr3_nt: TGCGCCAGCACCTTTGAGATAGGTACAATATCTGGCTACACCTTC
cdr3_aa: CASTFEIGTISGYTF

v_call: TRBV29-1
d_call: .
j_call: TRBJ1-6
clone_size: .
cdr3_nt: TGCAGCGTTGCTGAGGGGACAAGGTCACCCCTCCACTTT
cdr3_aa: CSVAEGTRSPLHF

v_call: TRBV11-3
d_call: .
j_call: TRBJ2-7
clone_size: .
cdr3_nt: TGTGCCAGCAGCTTAATGGGGGACAACTCCTACGAGCAGTACTTC
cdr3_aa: CASSLMGDNSYEQYF

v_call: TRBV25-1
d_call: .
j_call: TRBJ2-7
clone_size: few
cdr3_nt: TGTGCCAGCAGTGAAAGGGGCTGGATCCACGAGCAGTACTTC
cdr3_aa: CASSERGWIHEQYF

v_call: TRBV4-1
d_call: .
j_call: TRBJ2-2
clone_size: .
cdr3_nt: TGCGCCAGCAGCCAAGGTTCGGGGGACTCCGGGGAGCTGTTTTTT
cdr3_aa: CASSQGSGDSGELFF

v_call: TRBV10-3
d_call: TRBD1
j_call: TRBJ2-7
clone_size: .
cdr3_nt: TGTGCCATCAGGAGTCTGGCCAGGGGGCGGTACGAGCAGTACTTC
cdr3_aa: CAIRSLARGRYEQYF

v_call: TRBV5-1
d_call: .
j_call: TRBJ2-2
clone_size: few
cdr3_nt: TGCGCCAGCAGCTTGGGTCGGACGTCGAACACCGGGGAGCTGTTTTTT
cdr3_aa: CASSLGRTSNTGELFF

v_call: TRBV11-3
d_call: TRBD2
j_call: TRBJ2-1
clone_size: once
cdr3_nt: TGTGCCAGCAGCCCGAACCTAGCGGGAGGGGGCAATGAGCAGTTCTTC
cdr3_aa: CASSPNLAGGGNEQFF

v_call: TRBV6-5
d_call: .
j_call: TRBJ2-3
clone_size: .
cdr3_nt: TGTGCCAGCAGTTACGTCACTTTTGAGGATACGCAGTATTTT
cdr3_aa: CASSYVTFEDTQYF

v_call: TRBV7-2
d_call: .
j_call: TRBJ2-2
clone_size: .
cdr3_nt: TGTGCCAGCAGCTTAACGGCAGACACCGGGGAGCTGTTTTTT
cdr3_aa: CASSLTADTGELFF

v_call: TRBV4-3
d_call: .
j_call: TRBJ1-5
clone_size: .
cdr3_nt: TGCGCCAGCAGCCAAGATTTGGGTAATCAGCCCCAGCATTTT
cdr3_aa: CASSQDLGNQPQHF

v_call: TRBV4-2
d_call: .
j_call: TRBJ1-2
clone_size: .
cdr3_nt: TGTGCCAGCAGCCACGGCCGGATGAACTATGGCTACACCTTC
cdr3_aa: CASSHGRMNYGYTF

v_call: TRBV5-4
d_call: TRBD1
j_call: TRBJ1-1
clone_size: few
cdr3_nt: TGTGCCAGCAGCTTCACAGGGGGCGGTTGGTCGAACACTGAAGCTTTCTTT
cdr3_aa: CASSFTGGGWSNTEAFF

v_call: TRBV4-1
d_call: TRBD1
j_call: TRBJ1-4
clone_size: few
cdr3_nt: TGCGCCAGCAGCCAAGTTTCGACAGGGGAGGGTGAAAAACTGTTTTTT
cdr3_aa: CASSQVSTGEGEKLFF

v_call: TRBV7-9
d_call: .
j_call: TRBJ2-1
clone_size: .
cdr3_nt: TGTGCCAGCAGCTCGTGGGACCCTCCGGGCAATGAGCAGTTCTTC
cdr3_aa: CASSSWDPPGNEQFF

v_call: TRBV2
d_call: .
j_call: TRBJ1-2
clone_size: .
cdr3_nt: TGTGCCAGCAGCGTGGATCTGGGCTACACCTTC
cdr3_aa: CASSVDLGYTF

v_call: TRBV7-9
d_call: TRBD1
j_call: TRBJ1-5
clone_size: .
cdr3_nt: TGTGCCAGCAGCTTCCTACAGGGGAACTATAGCAATCAGCCCCAGCATTTT
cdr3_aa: CASSFLQGNYSNQPQHF

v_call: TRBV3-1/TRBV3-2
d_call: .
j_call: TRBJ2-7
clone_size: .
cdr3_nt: TGTGCCAGCAGCCTGGGCTACGAGCAGTACTTC
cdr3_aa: CASSLGYEQYF

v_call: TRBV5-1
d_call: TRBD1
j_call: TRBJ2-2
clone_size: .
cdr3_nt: TGCGCCAGCAGCGTCAGACAGGGTCGGACCGGGGAGCTGTTTTTT
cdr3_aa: CASSVRQGRTGELFF

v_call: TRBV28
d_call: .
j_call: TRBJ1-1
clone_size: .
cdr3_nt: TGTGCCAGCAGCCTGCCCTTGACAGTAACTGAAGCTTTCTTT
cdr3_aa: CASSLPLTVTEAFF

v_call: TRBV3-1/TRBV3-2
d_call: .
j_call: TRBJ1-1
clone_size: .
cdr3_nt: TGTGCCAGCAGCCTTCGAACTGAAGCTTTCTTT
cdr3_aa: CASSLRTEAFF

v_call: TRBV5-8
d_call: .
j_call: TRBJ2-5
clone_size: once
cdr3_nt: TGTGCCAGCAGCTTGAGAGGGCCTGGGGAGACCCAGTACTTC
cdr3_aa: CASSLRGPGETQYF

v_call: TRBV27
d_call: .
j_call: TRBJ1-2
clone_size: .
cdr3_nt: TGTGCCAGCAGTTTCTCGGGGTTAGAATATGGCTACACCTTC
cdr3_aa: CASSFSGLEYGYTF

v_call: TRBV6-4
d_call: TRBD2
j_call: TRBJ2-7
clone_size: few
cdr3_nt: TGTGCCAGCAGTGTACTAGCGGGAGGAAGCTACGAGCAGTACTTC
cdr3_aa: CASSVLAGGSYEQYF

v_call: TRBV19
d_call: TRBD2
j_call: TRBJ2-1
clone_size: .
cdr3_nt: TGTGCCAGTAGTATTCGCCTAGCGGAGGGATACAATGAGCAGTTCTTC
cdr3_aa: CASSIRLAEGYNEQFF

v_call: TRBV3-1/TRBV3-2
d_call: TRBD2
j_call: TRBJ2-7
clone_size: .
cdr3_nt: TGTGCCAGCAGCCGGTTGACTAGCGGATCTACCGAGCAGTACTTC
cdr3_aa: CASSRLTSGSTEQYF

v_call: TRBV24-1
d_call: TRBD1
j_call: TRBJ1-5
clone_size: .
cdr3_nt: TGTGCCACCAGTGTTGGCAGGGGGGACCAGCATCAGCCCCAGCATTTT
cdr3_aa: CATSVGRGDQHQPQHF

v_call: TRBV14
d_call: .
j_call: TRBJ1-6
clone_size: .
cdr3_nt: TGTGCCAGCAGCCAAGTAGGGGGTACGAATTCACCCCTCCACTTT
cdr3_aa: CASSQVGGTNSPLHF

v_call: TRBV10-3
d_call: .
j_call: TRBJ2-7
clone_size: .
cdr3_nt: TGTGCCATCGCGCCCAGTCCTACGGAGCAGTACTTC
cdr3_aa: CAIAPSPTEQYF

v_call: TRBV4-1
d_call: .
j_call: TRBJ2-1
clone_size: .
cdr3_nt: TGCGCCCCGGTGGCCGAACCCAGCTCCTACAATGAGCAGTTCTTC
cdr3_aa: CAPVAEPSSYNEQFF

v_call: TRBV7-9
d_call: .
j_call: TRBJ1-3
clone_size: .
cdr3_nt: TGTGCCAGCAGCTCCACGCAGACTGACTCTGGAAACACCATATATTTT
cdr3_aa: CASSSTQTDSGNTIYF

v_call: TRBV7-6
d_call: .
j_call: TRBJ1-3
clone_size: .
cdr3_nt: TGTGCCAGCAAAGGGAGTGGTGGAAACACCATATATTTT
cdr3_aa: CASKGSGGNTIYF

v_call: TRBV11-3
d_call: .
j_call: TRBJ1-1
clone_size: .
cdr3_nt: TGTGCCAGCAGCTTAGTTCCAGGGGCGGTGAACACTGAAGCTTTCTTT
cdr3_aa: CASSLVPGAVNTEAFF

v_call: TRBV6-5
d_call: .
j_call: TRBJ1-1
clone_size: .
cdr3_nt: TGTGCCAGCAGTTACTTCGGGAGCCAGAACACTGAAGCTTTCTTT
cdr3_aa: CASSYFGSQNTEAFF

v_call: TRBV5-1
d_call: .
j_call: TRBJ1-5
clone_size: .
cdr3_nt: TGCGCCAGCAGCCCTGGGACGGTCGAGGGGCCCCAGCATTTT
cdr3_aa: CASSPGTVEGPQHF

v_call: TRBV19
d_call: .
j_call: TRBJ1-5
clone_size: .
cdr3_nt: TGTGCCAGTAGTATTTGGGGTCGGGGTATTCAACAGCCCCAGCATTTT
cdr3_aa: CASSIWGRGIQQPQHF

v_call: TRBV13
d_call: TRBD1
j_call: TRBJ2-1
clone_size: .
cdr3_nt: TGTGCCAGCAGCTTAAAAGGGGGCGGCTATGAGCAGTTCTTC
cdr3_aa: CASSLKGGGYEQFF

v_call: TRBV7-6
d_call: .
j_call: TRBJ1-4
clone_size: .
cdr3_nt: TGTGCCAGCAGCTTAGCGCAGGGGTTGCGGGAAAAACTGTTTTTT
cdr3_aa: CASSLAQGLREKLFF

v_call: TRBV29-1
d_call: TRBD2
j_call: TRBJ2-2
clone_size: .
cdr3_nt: TGCAGCGTTCGTAGCGGGAGTGTCACCGGGGAGCTGTTTTTT
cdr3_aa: CSVRSGSVTGELFF

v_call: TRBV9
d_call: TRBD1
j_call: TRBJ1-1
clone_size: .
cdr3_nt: TGTGCCAGCAGCGTCGATGATTGGGACAGGGGAGCTTTCTTT
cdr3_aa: CASSVDDWDRGAFF

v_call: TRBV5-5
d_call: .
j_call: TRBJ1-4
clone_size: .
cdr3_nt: TGTGCCAGCAGCTTGCAGGGATCAGCGGGAGAAAAACTGTTTTTT
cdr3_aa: CASSLQGSAGEKLFF

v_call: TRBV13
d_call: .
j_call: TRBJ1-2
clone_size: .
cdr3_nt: TGTGCCAGCAGCGCCAGGACCAACAACTATGGCTACACCTTC
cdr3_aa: CASSARTNNYGYTF

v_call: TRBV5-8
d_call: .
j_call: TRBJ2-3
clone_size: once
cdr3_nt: TGTGCCAGCATCCATCGATCCAGTCGGAGTCTAGATACGCAGTATTTT
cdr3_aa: CASIHRSSRSLDTQYF

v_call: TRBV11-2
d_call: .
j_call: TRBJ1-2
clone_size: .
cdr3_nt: TGTGCCAGCAGCGCGGGGGGGCCCGCCGCTAACTATGGCTACACCTTC
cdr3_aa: CASSAGGPAANYGYTF

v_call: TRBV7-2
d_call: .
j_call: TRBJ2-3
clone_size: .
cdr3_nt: TGTGCCAGCAGCTTAGCCCCCCAGGGAGCGGGCACAGATACGCAGTATTTT
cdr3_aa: CASSLAPQGAGTDTQYF

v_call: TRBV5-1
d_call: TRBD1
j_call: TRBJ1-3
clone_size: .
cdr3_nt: TGCGCCAGCAGCTGGGGACAGGAAAGAAACACCATATATTTT
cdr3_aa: CASSWGQERNTIYF

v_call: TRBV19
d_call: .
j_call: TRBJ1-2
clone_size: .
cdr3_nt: TGTGCCGCCTCCTTGGACAGCCGGAACTATGGCTACACCTTC
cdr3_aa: CAASLDSRNYGYTF

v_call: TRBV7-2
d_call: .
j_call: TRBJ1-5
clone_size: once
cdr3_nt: TGTGCCAGCAGCCCAGCCGGTGGGGATAATCAGCCCCAGCATTTT
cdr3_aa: CASSPAGGDNQPQHF